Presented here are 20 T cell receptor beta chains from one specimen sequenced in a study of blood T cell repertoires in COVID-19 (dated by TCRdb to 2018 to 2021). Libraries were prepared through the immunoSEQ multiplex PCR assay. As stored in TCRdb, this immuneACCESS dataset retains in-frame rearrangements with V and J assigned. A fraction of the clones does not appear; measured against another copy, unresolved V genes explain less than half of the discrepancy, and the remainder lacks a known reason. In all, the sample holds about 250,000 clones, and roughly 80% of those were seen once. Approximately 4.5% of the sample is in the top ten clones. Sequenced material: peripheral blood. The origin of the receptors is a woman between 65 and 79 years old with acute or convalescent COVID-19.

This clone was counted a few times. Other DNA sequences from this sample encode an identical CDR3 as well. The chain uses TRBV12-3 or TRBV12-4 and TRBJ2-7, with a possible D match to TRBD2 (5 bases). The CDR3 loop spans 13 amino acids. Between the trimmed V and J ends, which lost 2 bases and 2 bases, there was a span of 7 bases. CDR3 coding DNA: TGTGCCAGCAGTTTATCGGGAACCTACGAGCAGTACTTC. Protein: CASSLSGTYEQYF.

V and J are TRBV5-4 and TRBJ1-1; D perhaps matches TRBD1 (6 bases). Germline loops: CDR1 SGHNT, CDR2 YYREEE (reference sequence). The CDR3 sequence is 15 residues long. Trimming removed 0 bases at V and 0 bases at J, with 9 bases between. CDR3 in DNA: TGTGCCAGCAGCTTGGTAGGGGGATTGAACACTGAAGCTTTCTTT. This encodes CASSLVGGLNTEAFF.

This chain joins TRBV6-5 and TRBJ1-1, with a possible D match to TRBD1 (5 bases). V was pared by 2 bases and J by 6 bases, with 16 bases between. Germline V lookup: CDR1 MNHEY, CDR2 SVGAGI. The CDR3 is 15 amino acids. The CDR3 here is CASSYVDLGVAEAFF. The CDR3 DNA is TGTGCCAGCAGTTACGTAGACTTAGGGGTGGCTGAAGCTTTCTTT.

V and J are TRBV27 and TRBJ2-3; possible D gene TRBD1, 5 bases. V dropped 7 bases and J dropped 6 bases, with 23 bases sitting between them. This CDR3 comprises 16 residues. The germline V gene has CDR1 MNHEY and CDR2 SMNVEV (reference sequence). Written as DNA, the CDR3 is TGTGCCAGCACCCCCCTGGGGCACCCCCTTGGGGATACGCAGTATTTT. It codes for CASTPLGHPLGDTQYF.

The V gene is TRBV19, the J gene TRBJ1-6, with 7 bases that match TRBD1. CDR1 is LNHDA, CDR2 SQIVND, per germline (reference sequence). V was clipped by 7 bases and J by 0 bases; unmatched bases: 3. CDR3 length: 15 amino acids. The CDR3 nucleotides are TGTGCCAGTAAGACAGGGAGCTCCTATAATTCACCCCTCCACTTT. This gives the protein CASKTGSSYNSPLHF.

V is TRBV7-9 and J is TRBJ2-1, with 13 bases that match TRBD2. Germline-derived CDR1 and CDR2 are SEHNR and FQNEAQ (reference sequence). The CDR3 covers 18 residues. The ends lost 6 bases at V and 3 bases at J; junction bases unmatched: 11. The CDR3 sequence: CASSSTWTSGGIYNEQFF. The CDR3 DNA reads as TGTGCCAGCAGTTCCACATGGACTAGCGGGGGTATCTACAATGAGCAGTTCTTC.

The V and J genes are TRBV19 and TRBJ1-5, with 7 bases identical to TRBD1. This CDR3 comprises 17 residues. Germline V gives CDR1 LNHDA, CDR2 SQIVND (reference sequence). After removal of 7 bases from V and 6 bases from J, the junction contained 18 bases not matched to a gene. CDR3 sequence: CASTSLMERGPSQPQHF. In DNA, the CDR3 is TGTGCCAGTACCTCACTCATGGAGAGGGGGCCCAGTCAGCCCCAGCATTTT. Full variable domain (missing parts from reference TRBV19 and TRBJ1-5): DGGITQSPKYLFRKEGQNVTLSCEQNLNHDAMYWYRQDPGQGLRLIYYSQIVNDFQKGDIAEGYSVSREKKESFPLTVTSAQKNPTAFYLCASTSLMERGPSQPQHFGDGTRLSIL.

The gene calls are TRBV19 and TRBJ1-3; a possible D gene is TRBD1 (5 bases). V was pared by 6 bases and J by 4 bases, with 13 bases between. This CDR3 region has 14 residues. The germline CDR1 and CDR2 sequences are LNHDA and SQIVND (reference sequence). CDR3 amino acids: CASSTGGGGNTIYF. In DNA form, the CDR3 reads TGTGCCAGTAGCACCGGGGGTGGAGGAAACACCATATATTTT. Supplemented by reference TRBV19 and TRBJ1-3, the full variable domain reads DGGITQSPKYLFRKEGQNVTLSCEQNLNHDAMYWYRQDPGQGLRLIYYSQIVNDFQKGDIAEGYSVSREKKESFPLTVTSAQKNPTAFYLCASSTGGGGNTIYFGEGSWLTVV.

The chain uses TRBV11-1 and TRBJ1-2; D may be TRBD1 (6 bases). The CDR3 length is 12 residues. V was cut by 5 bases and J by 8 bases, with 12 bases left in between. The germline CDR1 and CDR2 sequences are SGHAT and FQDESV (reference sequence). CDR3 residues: CASSGGSEGYTF. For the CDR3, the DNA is TGTGCCAGCAGCGGGGGCTCAGAAGGCTACACCTTC.

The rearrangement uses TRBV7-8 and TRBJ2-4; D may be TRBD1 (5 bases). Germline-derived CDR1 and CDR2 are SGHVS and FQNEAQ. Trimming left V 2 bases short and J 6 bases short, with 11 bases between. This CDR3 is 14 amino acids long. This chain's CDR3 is CASSLSTGRNIQYF. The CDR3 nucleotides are TGTGCCAGCAGCTTAAGCACAGGACGAAACATTCAGTACTTC.

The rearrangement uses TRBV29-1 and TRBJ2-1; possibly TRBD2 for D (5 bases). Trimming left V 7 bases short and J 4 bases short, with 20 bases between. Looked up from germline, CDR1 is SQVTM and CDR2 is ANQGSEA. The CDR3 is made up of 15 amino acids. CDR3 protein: CSASLGSGQYNEQFF. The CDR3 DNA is TGCAGCGCTTCCTTAGGGAGCGGCCAGTACAATGAGCAGTTCTTC.

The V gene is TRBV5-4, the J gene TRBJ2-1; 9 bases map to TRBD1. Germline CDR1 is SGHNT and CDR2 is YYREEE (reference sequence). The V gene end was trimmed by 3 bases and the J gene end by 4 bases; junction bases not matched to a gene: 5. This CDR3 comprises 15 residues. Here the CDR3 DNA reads TGTGCCAGCAGCTGGGACAGGGCGGGATACAATGAGCAGTTCTTC. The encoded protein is CASSWDRAGYNEQFF.

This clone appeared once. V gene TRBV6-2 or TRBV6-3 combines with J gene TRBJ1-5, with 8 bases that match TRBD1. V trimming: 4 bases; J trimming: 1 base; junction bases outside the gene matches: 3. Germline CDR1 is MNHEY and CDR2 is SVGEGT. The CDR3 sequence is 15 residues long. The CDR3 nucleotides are TGTGCCAGCAGTTGGGACAGGACGAGCAATCAGCCCCAGCATTTT. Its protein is CASSWDRTSNQPQHF.

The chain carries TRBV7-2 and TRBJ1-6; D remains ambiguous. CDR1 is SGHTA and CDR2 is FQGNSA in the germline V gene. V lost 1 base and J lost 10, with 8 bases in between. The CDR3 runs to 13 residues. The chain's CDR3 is CASSLEHTSPLHF. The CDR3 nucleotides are TGTGCCAGCAGCTTAGAGCATACGTCACCCCTCCACTTT.

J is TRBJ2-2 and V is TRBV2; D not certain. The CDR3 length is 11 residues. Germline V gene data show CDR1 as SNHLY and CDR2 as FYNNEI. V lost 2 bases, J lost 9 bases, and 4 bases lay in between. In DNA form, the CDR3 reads TGTGCCAGCAGTGAATATAGGGAGCTGTTTTTT. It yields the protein CASSEYRELFF.

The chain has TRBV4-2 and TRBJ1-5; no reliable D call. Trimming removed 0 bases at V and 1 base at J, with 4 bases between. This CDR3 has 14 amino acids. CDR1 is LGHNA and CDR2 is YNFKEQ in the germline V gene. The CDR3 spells CASSQDGSNQPQHF. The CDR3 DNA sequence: TGTGCCAGCAGCCAAGATGGCAGCAATCAGCCCCAGCATTTT.

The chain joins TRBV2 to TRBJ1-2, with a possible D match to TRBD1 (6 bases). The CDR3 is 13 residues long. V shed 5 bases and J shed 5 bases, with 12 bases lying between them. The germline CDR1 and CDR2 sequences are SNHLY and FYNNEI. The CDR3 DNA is TGTGCCAGCAGTCCGCAGGGGAATTATGGCTACACCTTC. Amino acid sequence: CASSPQGNYGYTF.

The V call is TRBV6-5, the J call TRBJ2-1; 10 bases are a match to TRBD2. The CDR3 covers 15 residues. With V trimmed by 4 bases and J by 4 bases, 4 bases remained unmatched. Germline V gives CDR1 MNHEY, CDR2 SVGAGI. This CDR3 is CASSLAGGTYNEQFF. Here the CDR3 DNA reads TGTGCCAGCAGTTTAGCGGGGGGTACATACAATGAGCAGTTCTTC.

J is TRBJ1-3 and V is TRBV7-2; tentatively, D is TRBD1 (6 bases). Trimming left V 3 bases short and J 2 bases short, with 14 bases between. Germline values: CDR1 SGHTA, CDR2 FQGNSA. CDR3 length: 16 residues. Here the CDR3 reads CASSLVWSGAGNTIYF. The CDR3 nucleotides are TGTGCCAGCAGCTTGGTGTGGTCAGGGGCTGGAAACACCATATATTTT.

CDR3 protein: CASSSGGGSTEAFF. The CDR3 DNA is TGTGCCAGCAGTTCAGGGGGCGGGAGCACTGAAGCTTTCTTT. The rearrangement joins TRBV28 to TRBJ1-1; 8 bases fit TRBD1. The CDR3 extends over 14 amino acids. V was pared by 4 bases and J by 4 bases, with 5 bases of the junction left unmatched. The germline gives CDR1 MDHEN, CDR2 SYDVKM.